The 5 T cell receptor beta chains below all came from one sample that was sequenced in a study of control samples from healthy donors and cancer patients. Measured with immunoSEQ multiplex PCR; TCRdb has only the in-frame clones, and not every one. Of 45,000 to 70,000 clones in the sample, around 93% were seen once. The specimen was PBMCs. Source of these receptors: a man under 40 with colorectal cancer.

J is TRBJ2-2 and V is TRBV25-1, with no clear D. The V end lost 4 bases, the J end lost 4 bases, and 13 bases lay between the germline ends. Germline-derived CDR1 and CDR2 are MGHDK and SYGVNS. The CDR3 totals 15 residues. The CDR3 protein is CASSATTDGTGELFF. DNA of the CDR3: TGTGCCAGCAGTGCTACAACGGACGGCACCGGGGAGCTGTTTTTT. The full variable domain, in which reference TRBV25-1 and TRBJ2-2 provide the parts outside the CDR3, is EADIYQTPRYLVIGTGKKITLECSQTMGHDKMYWYQQDPGMELHLIHYSYGVNSTEKGDLSSESTVSRIRTEHFPLTLESARPSHTSQYLCASSATTDGTGELFFGEGSRLTVL.

V is TRBV7-9 and J is TRBJ2-1; 14 bases align to TRBD2. The CDR3 has 19 residues. From germline, CDR1 is SEHNR and CDR2 FQNEAQ (reference sequence). The ends lost 5 bases at V and 0 bases at J; junction bases unmatched: 9. CDR3 DNA: TGTGCCAGCAGCCCGCGGACTAGCGGGGGGCTGCGCTCCTACAATGAGCAGTTCTTC. The encoded protein is CASSPRTSGGLRSYNEQFF.

J is TRBJ2-4 and V is TRBV4-1; TRBD2 might be the D (6 bases). Germline V gene data show CDR1 as MGHRA and CDR2 as YSYEKL. V shed 4 bases and J shed 6 bases, with 19 bases lying between them. This CDR3 has 16 amino acids. As DNA, the CDR3 is TGCGCCAGCAGCCCCCTGGGGGGATTCGGGAGAAACATTCAGTACTTC. Its translation is CASSPLGGFGRNIQYF.

The rearrangement uses TRBV10-2 and TRBJ1-1, with 7 bases fitting TRBD1. The CDR3 is 14 amino acids. The J segment lost 3 bases and the V segment lost 7 bases, leaving 8 bases of the junction unmatched. Germline lookup yields CDR1 WSHSY and CDR2 SAAADI. The DNA for the CDR3 is TGCGCCAGCAAGAGAGAGGGGGCGGACACTGAAGCTTTCTTT. Its protein product is CASKREGADTEAFF.

This sequence joins TRBV19 and TRBJ1-6; weak D call: TRBD1 (5 bases). Trimming removed 4 bases at V and 9 bases at J, with 16 bases between. Germline V gives CDR1 LNHDA, CDR2 SQIVND (reference sequence). The CDR3 has 15 residues. In DNA, the CDR3 is TGTGCCAGTAGTAGGGCCACAGGTCAAGGTTCACCCCTCCACTTT. This sequence encodes CASSRATGQGSPLHF.